The T cell receptor (beta chain) described here comes from a study of regulatory T cells in long-lasting Graves disease. The wider study: Patients newly diagnosed with Graves' had been on antithyroid drugs for under 3 months. General study results and limits: Persistent disease samples used TRBV28, TRBJ1-2 and TRBJ2-5 preferentially.

In this sample, this clonotype turned up many times. Antigen: not known. V shed 7 bases and J shed 5 bases, with 17 bases lying between them. Per germline, CDR1 SNHLY and CDR2 FYNNEI. The CDR3 is 14 residues long. Time point given: newly diagnosed GD, antithyroid drugs for less than 3 months. RNA from PBMCs was the source of the TCR library. Arm-PCR with iRepertoire HTBI primers amplified the CDR3 regions for these TCR beta libraries. Each CDR3 protein is one row after TCRdb ran MiXCR on the multiplex PCR reads. This repertoire shows about 560,000 distinct CDR3 sequences, 15% to 20% found once; its top ten account for about 11%. These data are also associated with another study on T cells in Graves' hyperthyroidism and ophthalmopathy. That investigation notes: The hyperthyroidism patients had all been newly diagnosed, and their disease duration was under 2 months. Their ages ranged from 18 to 65 years.

The material was peripheral blood mononuclear cells (PBMCs), obtained at new diagnosis, from a patient treated with antithyroid drugs. This sequence originates from a man aged 18-30 years with Graves disease. The chain uses TRBV2 and TRBJ1-1; weak D call: TRBD1 (6 bases). The CDR3 coding sequence is TGTGCCAGCACCGAACAAGCTACAGGGACTGAAGCTTTCTTT. Translated, it gives CASTEQATGTEAFF.